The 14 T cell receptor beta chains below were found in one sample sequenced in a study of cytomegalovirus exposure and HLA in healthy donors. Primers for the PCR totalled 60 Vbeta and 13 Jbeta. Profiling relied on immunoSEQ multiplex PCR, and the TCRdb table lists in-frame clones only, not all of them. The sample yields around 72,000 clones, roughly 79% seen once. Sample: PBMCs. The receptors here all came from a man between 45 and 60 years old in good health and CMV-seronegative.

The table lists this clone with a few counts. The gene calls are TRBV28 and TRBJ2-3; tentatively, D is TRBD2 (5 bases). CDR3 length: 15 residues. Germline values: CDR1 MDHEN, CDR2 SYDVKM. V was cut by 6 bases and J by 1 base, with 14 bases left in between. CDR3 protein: CASRLPAGGTDTQYF. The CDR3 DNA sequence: TGTGCCAGCAGGCTTCCCGCCGGGGGCACAGATACGCAGTATTTT.

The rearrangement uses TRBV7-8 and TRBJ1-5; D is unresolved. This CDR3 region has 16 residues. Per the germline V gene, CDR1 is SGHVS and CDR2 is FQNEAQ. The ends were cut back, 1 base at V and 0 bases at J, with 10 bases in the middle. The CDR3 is CASSLVSTNSNQPQHF. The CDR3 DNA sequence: TGTGCCAGCAGCTTAGTATCCACTAATAGCAATCAGCCCCAGCATTTT.

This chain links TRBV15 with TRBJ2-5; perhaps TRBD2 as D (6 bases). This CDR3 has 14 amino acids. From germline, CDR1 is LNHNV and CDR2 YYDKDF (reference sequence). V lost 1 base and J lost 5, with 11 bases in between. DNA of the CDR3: TGTGCCACCAGCAGAGCCGCGGGAACGGAGACCCAGTACTTC. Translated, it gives CATSRAAGTETQYF.

This CDR3 is CAWSDGTRRLYEQYF. In nucleotides, the CDR3 is TGTGCCTGGAGTGACGGGACTAGGAGGCTGTACGAGCAGTACTTC. The chain combines TRBV30 with TRBJ2-7; 8 positions match TRBD2. V dropped 1 base and J dropped 4; count of bases not matched to a gene: 9. Germline V gene sequence: CDR1 GTSNPN, CDR2 SVGIG (reference sequence). The length of the CDR3 is 15 residues.

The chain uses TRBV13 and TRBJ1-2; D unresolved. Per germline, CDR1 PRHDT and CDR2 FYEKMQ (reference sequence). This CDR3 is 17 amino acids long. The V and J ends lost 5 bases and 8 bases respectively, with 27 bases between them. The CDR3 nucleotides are TGTGCCAGCAGCCGTTCGAGGCGGGGTGCCGGAGAACACGGCTACACCTTC. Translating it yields CASSRSRRGAGEHGYTF. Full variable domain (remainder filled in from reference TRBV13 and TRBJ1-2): AAGVIQSPRHLIKEKRETATLKCYPIPRHDTVYWYQQGPGQDPQFLISFYEKMQSDKGSIPDRFSAQQFSDYHSELNMSSLELGDSALYFCASSRSRRGAGEHGYTFGSGTRLTVV.

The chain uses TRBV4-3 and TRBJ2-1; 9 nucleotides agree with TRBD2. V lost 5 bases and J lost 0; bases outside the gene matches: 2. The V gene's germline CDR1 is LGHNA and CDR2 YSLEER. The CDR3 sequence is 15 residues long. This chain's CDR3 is CASSYSGSSYNEQFF. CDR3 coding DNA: TGCGCCAGCAGCTATAGCGGGAGCTCCTACAATGAGCAGTTCTTC.

CDR3 nucleotides: TGTGCCAGCAGGGCGGGACAGGAGAACGAGCAGTACTTC. Residues: CASRAGQENEQYF. The chain employs TRBV2 and TRBJ2-7; 8 bases line up with TRBD1. The CDR3 has 13 residues. V was pared by 6 bases and J by 5 bases, with 6 bases of the junction left unmatched. CDR1 and CDR2 from the germline V gene are SNHLY and FYNNEI.

CDR3 in DNA: TGTGCCAGTAGGCCGGGACAGGGGAAAGAGACCCAGTACTTC. This codes for CASRPGQGKETQYF. This sequence joins TRBV19 and TRBJ2-5; 10 nucleotides align to TRBD1. This CDR3 is built from 14 residues. V gave up 6 bases and J gave up 3 bases; unmatched junction bases: 4. From germline, CDR1 is LNHDA and CDR2 SQIVND (reference sequence).

CDR3 region: CASSSDSGNLNTGELFF. The CDR3 DNA sequence: TGTGCCAGTAGTTCCGATTCCGGGAACCTGAACACCGGGGAGCTGTTTTTT. The chain carries TRBV19 and TRBJ2-2, with TRBD2 as a possible D gene (5 bases). The germline V gene has CDR1 LNHDA and CDR2 SQIVND (reference sequence). CDR3 length: 17 residues. Trimming removed 5 bases from V and 1 base from J, with 17 bases in between.

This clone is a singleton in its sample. The CDR3 DNA sequence: TGTGCCAGCAGTGAAACAGGGGGCACTGGCTACACCTTC. Protein product: CASSETGGTGYTF. The chain has TRBV6-1 and TRBJ1-2; 9 bases map to TRBD1. With 2 bases clipped from V and 7 bases from J, the junction kept 2 bases outside the gene matches. From germline, CDR1 is MNHNS and CDR2 SASEGT. The CDR3 is made up of 13 amino acids.

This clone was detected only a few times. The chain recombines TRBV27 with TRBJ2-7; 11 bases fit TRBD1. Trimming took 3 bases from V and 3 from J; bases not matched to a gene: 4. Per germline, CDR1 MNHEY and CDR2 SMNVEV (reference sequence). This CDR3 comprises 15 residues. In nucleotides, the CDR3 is TGTGCCAGCAGTTTCCCCGGGACAGGGGGCTACGAGCAGTACTTC. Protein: CASSFPGTGGYEQYF.

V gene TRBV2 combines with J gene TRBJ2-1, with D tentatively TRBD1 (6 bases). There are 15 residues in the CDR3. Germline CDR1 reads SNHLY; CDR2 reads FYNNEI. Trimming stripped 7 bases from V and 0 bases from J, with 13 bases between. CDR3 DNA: TGTGCCAGCATCCGCGGACAGAGCTCCTACAATGAGCAGTTCTTC. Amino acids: CASIRGQSSYNEQFF.

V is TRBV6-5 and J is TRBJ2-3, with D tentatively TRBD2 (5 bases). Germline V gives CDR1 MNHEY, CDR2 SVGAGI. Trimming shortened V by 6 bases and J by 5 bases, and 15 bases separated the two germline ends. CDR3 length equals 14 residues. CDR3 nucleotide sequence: TGTGCCAGCAGCCTCGGACTCAATAGAGATACGCAGTATTTT. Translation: CASSLGLNRDTQYF.

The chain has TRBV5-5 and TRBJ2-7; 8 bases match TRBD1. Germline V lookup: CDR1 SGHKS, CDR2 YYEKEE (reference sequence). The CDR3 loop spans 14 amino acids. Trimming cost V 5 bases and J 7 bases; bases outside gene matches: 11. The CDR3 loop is CASSQQGDILEQYF. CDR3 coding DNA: TGTGCCAGCAGTCAACAGGGGGATATTTTAGAGCAGTACTTC.